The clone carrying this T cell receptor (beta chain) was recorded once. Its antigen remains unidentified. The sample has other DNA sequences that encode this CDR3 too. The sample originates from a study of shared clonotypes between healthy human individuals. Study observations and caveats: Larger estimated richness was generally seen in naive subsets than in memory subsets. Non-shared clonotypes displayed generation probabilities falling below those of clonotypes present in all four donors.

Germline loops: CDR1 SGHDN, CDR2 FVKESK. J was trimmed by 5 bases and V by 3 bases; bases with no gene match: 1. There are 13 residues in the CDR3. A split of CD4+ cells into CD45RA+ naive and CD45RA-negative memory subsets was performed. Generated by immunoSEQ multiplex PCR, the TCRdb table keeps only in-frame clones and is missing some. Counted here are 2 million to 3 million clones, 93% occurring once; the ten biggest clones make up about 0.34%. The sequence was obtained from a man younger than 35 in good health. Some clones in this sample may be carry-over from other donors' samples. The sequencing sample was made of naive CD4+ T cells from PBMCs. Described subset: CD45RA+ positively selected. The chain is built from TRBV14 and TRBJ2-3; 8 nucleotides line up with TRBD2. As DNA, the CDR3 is TGTGCCAGCAGCCAGGGACTAGTAGATACGCAGTATTTT. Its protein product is CASSQGLVDTQYF.